The 10 T cell receptor beta chains below come from one sample, sequenced in a study of long-term antiretroviral therapy in people with HIV. Investigators performed immunoSEQ version v3.0 at survey level. The protocol was immunoSEQ multiplex PCR, while the TCRdb copy is restricted to in-frame clones and leaves out a portion. Of approximately 32,000 clones in the sample, roughly 80% are singletons; the top ten hold about 12%. The sequenced sample was unsorted PBMCs, obtained 0.3 years after starting antiretroviral therapy. Receptor source: a man aged 18 to 35 with HIV.

The V call is TRBV27, the J call TRBJ2-1, with D possibly matching TRBD2 (6 bases). Germline CDR1 MNHEY, CDR2 SMNVEV (reference sequence). V was shortened by 6 bases and J by 0 bases, with 12 bases between the two germline ends. This CDR3 region has 15 residues. CDR3 protein: CASRRDSSSYNEQFF. For the CDR3, the DNA is TGTGCCAGCAGGAGGGACTCCAGCTCCTACAATGAGCAGTTCTTC.

This clone was detected a few times. This sequence joins TRBV5-5 and TRBJ1-2, with 7 bases matching TRBD1. CDR3 length: 14 residues. V shed 3 bases, J shed 9 bases, and the junction held 11 bases outside the gene matches. Germline V CDR1 and CDR2: SGHKS, YYEKEE (reference sequence). CDR3: CASSSGQILGSYTF. The CDR3, as DNA: TGTGCCAGCAGCTCGGGACAGATACTTGGTAGCTACACCTTC.

This chain links TRBV11-3 with TRBJ2-3; D ambiguous. The V gene's germline CDR1 is SGHNT and CDR2 YENEEA. The CDR3 has 12 residues. Trimming shortened V by 4 bases and J by 5 bases, and 7 bases separated the two germline ends. The CDR3 protein is CASSYRRDTQYF. CDR3 in DNA: TGTGCCAGCAGCTACCGTCGAGATACGCAGTATTTT.

The chain recombines TRBV7-2 with TRBJ2-5, with 7 bases fitting TRBD1. V lost 3 bases, J lost 5 bases, and 6 bases stayed unmatched. CDR3 length: 14 residues. From germline, CDR1 is SGHTA and CDR2 FQGNSA. Written as DNA, the CDR3 is TGTGCCAGCAGCTTGACAGGGCTGGGTGAGACCCAGTACTTC. This codes for CASSLTGLGETQYF. Complete variable domain (other parts from reference TRBV7-2 and TRBJ2-5): GAGVSQSPSNKVTEKGKDVELRCDPISGHTALYWYRQSLGQGLEFLIYFQGNSAPDKSGLPSDRFSAERTGGSVSTLTIQRTQQEDSAVYLCASSLTGLGETQYFGPGTRLLVL.

The V gene is TRBV6-1, the J gene TRBJ2-1; D is ambiguous. The CDR3 has 8 amino acids. CDR1 and CDR2 (germline): MNHNS, SASEGT. V shed 7 bases and J shed 10 bases, with 2 bases lying between them. The CDR3 loop reads CASTEQFF. The CDR3 DNA follows: TGTGCCAGCACCGAGCAGTTCTTC.

This clone has just one count. The chain uses TRBV2 and TRBJ2-7, with a tentative D call TRBD2 (5 bases). This CDR3 contains 14 residues. In germline, CDR1 is SNHLY, CDR2 FYNNEI. Trimming removed 6 bases at V and 5 bases at J, with 17 bases between. The CDR3 reads CASRAEVSVHEQYF. The CDR3 coding sequence is TGTGCCAGCAGAGCGGAGGTTTCAGTCCACGAGCAGTACTTC.

This chain links TRBV7-8 with TRBJ2-6, with D possibly matching TRBD1 (6 bases). Trimming took off 5 bases at V and 1 base at J, with 12 bases between the two ends. The CDR3 covers 16 residues. The germline gives CDR1 SGHVS, CDR2 FQNEAQ. The CDR3 DNA follows: TGTGCCAGCAGCCCGACAGGCCGGTCTGGGGCCAACGTCCTGACTTTC. Its translation: CASSPTGRSGANVLTF.

Only one count was recorded for this clone. The junction departs from the called germline gene at one end, perhaps through a read error. The rearrangement joins TRBV6-1 to TRBJ1-5; 9 positions match TRBD1. CDR1 is MNHNS, CDR2 SASEGT, per germline. This CDR3 has 15 amino acids. CDR3 sequence reads: CASREGTGMNQPQHF. The CDR3 DNA reads TGTGCCAGCAGAGAAGGGACAGGGATGAATCAGCCCCAGCATTTT.

This clone appeared a few times. The chain combines TRBV13 with TRBJ2-7, with D possibly being TRBD1 (6 bases). This CDR3 has 15 residues. Per the germline V gene, CDR1 is PRHDT and CDR2 is FYEKMQ (reference sequence). V shed 3 bases and J shed 0 bases, with 12 bases lying between them. In nucleotides, the CDR3 is TGTGCCAGCAGCTTCCCTTGGACAGACTCCTACGAGCAGTACTTC. This gives the protein CASSFPWTDSYEQYF. Drawing the rest from reference TRBV13 and TRBJ2-7, the complete variable domain is AAGVIQSPRHLIKEKRETATLKCYPIPRHDTVYWYQQGPGQDPQFLISFYEKMQSDKGSIPDRFSAQQFSDYHSELNMSSLELGDSALYFCASSFPWTDSYEQYFGPGTRLTVT.

The rearrangement joins TRBV19 to TRBJ1-4; D remains ambiguous. The germline gives CDR1 LNHDA, CDR2 SQIVND (reference sequence). Trimming removed 0 bases at V and 4 bases at J, with 0 bases between. The length of the CDR3 is 12 residues. The CDR3 reads CASSIDNEKLFF. In nucleotides, the CDR3 is TGTGCCAGTAGTATAGATAATGAAAAACTGTTTTTT.